This is a list of T cell receptor beta chains from one sample in a study of blood T cell repertoires in COVID-19. The assay was immunoSEQ multiplex PCR, and TCRdb's table has in-frame clones only and misses some. The repertoire has about 180,000 clones, 82% of them found once; the top ten carry 8.4%. Sequenced material: peripheral blood. The receptors come from a woman aged 70-85 years with acute or convalescent COVID-19. Each CDR3 is given with its conserved first and last residue. Each record gives: V gene, clone size, J gene, D gene, CDR3 protein, CDR3 DNA. The D gene is left open where the match is weak. Expanded clones are given a class, and other clones once, few, many or no size at all.

v_gene: TRBV30; abundance: .; j_gene: TRBJ1-1; d_gene: .; CDR3aa: CAWTGFFNTEAFF; CDR3nt: TGTGCCTGGACCGGGTTTTTTAACACTGAAGCTTTCTTT
v_gene: TRBV5-6; abundance: .; j_gene: TRBJ1-2; d_gene: TRBD1; CDR3aa: CASSLLDRVDSGYTF; CDR3nt: TGTGCCAGCAGCTTGCTGGACAGGGTTGACTCTGGCTACACCTTC
v_gene: TRBV3-1/TRBV3-2; abundance: .; j_gene: TRBJ1-5; d_gene: .; CDR3aa: CASSQERDQPQHF; CDR3nt: TGTGCCAGCAGCCAAGAGAGGGATCAGCCCCAGCATTTT
v_gene: TRBV6-5; abundance: .; j_gene: TRBJ2-7; d_gene: TRBD2; CDR3aa: CASSERGSSYEQYF; CDR3nt: TGTGCCAGCAGCGAGCGGGGGAGCTCCTACGAGCAGTACTTC
v_gene: TRBV27; abundance: few; j_gene: TRBJ2-7; d_gene: .; CDR3aa: CASSLRQGNYEQYF; CDR3nt: TGTGCCAGCAGTTTACGGCAGGGGAATTACGAGCAGTACTTC
v_gene: TRBV20-1; abundance: .; j_gene: TRBJ1-1; d_gene: TRBD1; CDR3aa: CSASPGTGIEAFF; CDR3nt: TGCAGTGCTAGTCCCGGGACAGGGATTGAAGCTTTCTTT
v_gene: TRBV5-1; abundance: .; j_gene: TRBJ1-2; d_gene: TRBD1; CDR3aa: CASSPGQGNYNYGYTF; CDR3nt: TGCGCCAGCAGCCCGGGACAGGGCAATTACAACTATGGCTACACCTTC
v_gene: TRBV24-1; abundance: many; j_gene: TRBJ1-2; d_gene: .; CDR3aa: CATSDLEGDNYGYTF; CDR3nt: TGTGCCACCAGTGATTTGGAGGGTGACAACTATGGCTACACCTTC
v_gene: TRBV18; abundance: .; j_gene: TRBJ1-5; d_gene: .; CDR3aa: CASSLPPGPQHF; CDR3nt: TGTGCCAGCTCACTTCCCCCGGGGCCCCAGCATTTT
v_gene: TRBV5-1; abundance: .; j_gene: TRBJ1-3; d_gene: TRBD1; CDR3aa: CASSLGQGTSGNTIYF; CDR3nt: TGCGCCAGCAGCTTGGGACAGGGGACCTCTGGAAACACCATATATTTT
v_gene: TRBV27; abundance: few; j_gene: TRBJ1-2; d_gene: .; CDR3aa: CASSPRTENYGYTF; CDR3nt: TGTGCCAGCAGTCCAAGGACAGAAAACTATGGCTACACCTTC
v_gene: TRBV28; abundance: .; j_gene: TRBJ1-1; d_gene: .; CDR3aa: CASSLHRENTEAFF; CDR3nt: TGTGCCAGCAGTTTACACAGGGAGAACACTGAAGCTTTCTTT
v_gene: TRBV16; abundance: few; j_gene: TRBJ1-6; d_gene: TRBD1; CDR3aa: CASSPAGQGNNSPLHF; CDR3nt: TGTGCCAGCAGCCCTGCGGGACAGGGCAATAATTCACCCCTCCACTTT
v_gene: TRBV24-1; abundance: .; j_gene: TRBJ1-2; d_gene: .; CDR3aa: CATSTRVLGYGYTF; CDR3nt: TGTGCCACCAGCACCAGGGTTCTAGGCTATGGCTACACCTTC
v_gene: TRBV27; abundance: few; j_gene: TRBJ1-5; d_gene: TRBD1; CDR3aa: CASSFSQGAIGNQPQHF; CDR3nt: TGTGCCAGCAGTTTTTCCCAGGGGGCGATTGGCAATCAGCCCCAGCATTTT
v_gene: TRBV7-2; abundance: few; j_gene: TRBJ1-5; d_gene: .; CDR3aa: CASSLVARAMEPQHF; CDR3nt: TGTGCCAGCAGCTTAGTAGCCAGGGCAATGGAGCCCCAGCATTTT
v_gene: TRBV6-4; abundance: once; j_gene: TRBJ1-1; d_gene: TRBD1; CDR3aa: CASSTDRGQEAFF; CDR3nt: TGTGCCAGCAGTACGGACAGGGGGCAGGAAGCTTTCTTT
v_gene: TRBV5-6; abundance: few; j_gene: TRBJ2-7; d_gene: .; CDR3aa: CASSFNYLNEQYF; CDR3nt: TGTGCCAGCAGCTTTAACTATTTGAACGAGCAGTACTTC
v_gene: TRBV19; abundance: .; j_gene: TRBJ2-7; d_gene: .; CDR3aa: CASSKGWTRGPSYEQYF; CDR3nt: TGTGCCAGTAGTAAAGGTTGGACGAGAGGGCCGTCCTACGAGCAGTACTTC
v_gene: TRBV11-2; abundance: .; j_gene: TRBJ1-4; d_gene: TRBD1; CDR3aa: CASRQTGSREKLFF; CDR3nt: TGTGCCAGCAGGCAGACAGGGAGCAGAGAAAAACTGTTTTTT
v_gene: TRBV4-3; abundance: .; j_gene: TRBJ2-1; d_gene: TRBD2; CDR3aa: CASSLLSRTSGSNFQGGEQFF; CDR3nt: TGCGCCAGCAGCCTCCTGAGTCGGACTAGCGGGAGTAATTTCCAGGGTGGTGAGCAGTTCTTC
v_gene: TRBV19; abundance: .; j_gene: TRBJ1-5; d_gene: TRBD1; CDR3aa: CASSTVLDRGWQPQHF; CDR3nt: TGTGCCAGTAGTACGGTTTTGGACAGGGGCTGGCAGCCCCAGCATTTT
v_gene: TRBV6-2/TRBV6-3; abundance: .; j_gene: TRBJ2-5; d_gene: .; CDR3aa: CASSYTRDPSATQYF; CDR3nt: TGTGCCAGCAGTTACACGCGGGACCCCTCTGCGACCCAGTACTTC
v_gene: TRBV14; abundance: once; j_gene: TRBJ2-3; d_gene: .; CDR3aa: CASSRMGGRTDTQYF; CDR3nt: TGTGCCAGCAGCCGAATGGGGGGTAGGACAGATACGCAGTATTTT
v_gene: TRBV30; abundance: .; j_gene: TRBJ1-1; d_gene: .; CDR3aa: CAYNYLAQGLNTEAFF; CDR3nt: TGTGCCTATAACTACCTTGCCCAGGGTTTGAACACTGAAGCTTTCTTT
v_gene: TRBV19; abundance: .; j_gene: TRBJ1-6; d_gene: TRBD1; CDR3aa: CASSTTGGFSNSPLHF; CDR3nt: TGTGCCAGTAGTACTACAGGGGGCTTTAGTAATTCACCCCTCCACTTT
v_gene: TRBV6-5; abundance: .; j_gene: TRBJ1-1; d_gene: .; CDR3aa: CASSGTSVMNTEAFF; CDR3nt: TGTGCCAGCAGCGGGACATCGGTCATGAACACTGAAGCTTTCTTT
v_gene: TRBV4-1; abundance: .; j_gene: TRBJ1-3; d_gene: .; CDR3aa: CASSQDFREAGNTIYF; CDR3nt: TGCGCCAGCAGCCAAGATTTCAGGGAGGCTGGAAACACCATATATTTT
v_gene: TRBV27; abundance: medium-sized; j_gene: TRBJ1-6; d_gene: TRBD1; CDR3aa: CASSLTGQGQSALHF; CDR3nt: TGTGCCAGCAGTTTAACGGGACAGGGTCAATCTGCCCTCCACTTT
v_gene: TRBV19; abundance: .; j_gene: TRBJ2-3; d_gene: TRBD2; CDR3aa: CASTSGGGLDTQYF; CDR3nt: TGTGCCAGTACCAGCGGGGGGGGCTTAGATACGCAGTATTTT
v_gene: TRBV7-9; abundance: few; j_gene: TRBJ1-3; d_gene: TRBD1; CDR3aa: CASSSGTGSSGNTIYF; CDR3nt: TGTGCCAGCAGCTCCGGGACAGGGAGCTCTGGAAACACCATATATTTT
v_gene: TRBV5-1; abundance: .; j_gene: TRBJ1-2; d_gene: TRBD1; CDR3aa: CASSPMTGGLLNGYTF; CDR3nt: TGCGCCAGCAGCCCAATGACAGGGGGCTTACTGAATGGCTACACCTTC
v_gene: TRBV20-1; abundance: .; j_gene: TRBJ2-1; d_gene: .; CDR3aa: CSAINPGEQFF; CDR3nt: TGCAGTGCCATCAACCCGGGTGAGCAGTTCTTC
v_gene: TRBV3-1/TRBV3-2; abundance: .; j_gene: TRBJ1-6; d_gene: TRBD1; CDR3aa: CASSQTSPGQSYNSPLHF; CDR3nt: TGTGCCAGCAGCCAAACAAGCCCGGGACAGAGTTATAATTCACCCCTCCACTTT
v_gene: TRBV28; abundance: .; j_gene: TRBJ1-4; d_gene: TRBD1; CDR3aa: CASSLVGGSNEKLFF; CDR3nt: TGTGCCAGCAGTTTAGTAGGGGGCTCGAATGAAAAACTGTTTTTT
v_gene: TRBV11-2; abundance: .; j_gene: TRBJ1-1; d_gene: .; CDR3aa: CASSLWGDTEAFF; CDR3nt: TGTGCCAGCAGCCTCTGGGGGGACACTGAAGCTTTCTTT
v_gene: TRBV5-1; abundance: few; j_gene: TRBJ2-1; d_gene: TRBD1; CDR3aa: CASSLNPGQTSNEQFF; CDR3nt: TGCGCCAGCAGCTTAAATCCGGGACAGACCTCCAATGAGCAGTTCTTC
v_gene: TRBV5-1; abundance: .; j_gene: TRBJ2-1; d_gene: TRBD1; CDR3aa: CASSPETGGRIYNEQFF; CDR3nt: TGCGCCAGCAGCCCCGAGACAGGGGGAAGGATCTACAATGAGCAGTTCTTC
v_gene: TRBV5-1; abundance: few; j_gene: TRBJ1-6; d_gene: TRBD1; CDR3aa: CASSLGDRDNSPLHF; CDR3nt: TGCGCCAGCAGCTTGGGGGACAGAGATAATTCACCCCTCCACTTT
v_gene: TRBV15; abundance: .; j_gene: TRBJ1-3; d_gene: .; CDR3aa: CATSRDNVWPLSGNTIYF; CDR3nt: TGTGCCACCAGCAGAGATAATGTGTGGCCCCTCTCTGGAAACACCATATATTTT